This TCR beta chain was recorded in a study of blood T cell repertoires in COVID-19. V lost 4 bases to trimming and J lost 1 base; unmatched junction nucleotides: 3. CDR1 SGDLS and CDR2 YYNGEE come from the germline V gene. This CDR3 has 16 amino acids. Original analysis: Reference gene primer amplification gave estimated nucleated cell counts. Produced via immunoSEQ multiplex PCR; TCRdb's table is partial and in-frame only. V and J calls and clone size are as listed in that table; D and trimming were resolved from the DNA. The top ten hold about 4% of the sample, which has approximately 270,000 clones, about 87% seen once.

The source material was PBMCs or T cells enriched from blood (not recorded which). The chain combines TRBV9 with TRBJ2-5, with TRBD2 matching over 14 bases. This clonotype was obtained from a woman aged 25 to 39 with acute COVID-19. The CDR3 bases are TGTGCCAGCAGCCCCGGGACTAGCGGGAGCCAAGAGACCCAGTACTTC. Its protein product is CASSPGTSGSQETQYF.